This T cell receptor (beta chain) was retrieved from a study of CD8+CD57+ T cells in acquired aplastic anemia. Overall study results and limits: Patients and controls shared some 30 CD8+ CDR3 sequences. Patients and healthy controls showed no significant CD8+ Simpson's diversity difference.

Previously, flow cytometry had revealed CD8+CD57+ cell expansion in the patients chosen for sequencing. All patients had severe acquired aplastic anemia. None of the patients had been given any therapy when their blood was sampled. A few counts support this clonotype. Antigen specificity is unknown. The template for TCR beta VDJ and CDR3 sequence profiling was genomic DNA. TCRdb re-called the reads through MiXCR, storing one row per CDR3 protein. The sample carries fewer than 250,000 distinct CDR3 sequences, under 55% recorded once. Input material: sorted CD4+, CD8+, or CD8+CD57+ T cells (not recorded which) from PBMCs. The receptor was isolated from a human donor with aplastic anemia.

The CDR3 DNA follows: TGTGCCAGCAGCCCACTTGAGGACGAGCAGTACTTC. Protein: CASSPLEDEQYF. V gene TRBV7-6 combines with J gene TRBJ2-7; D unresolved. Per germline, CDR1 SGHVS and CDR2 FNYEAQ. Between the trimmed V and J ends, which lost 5 bases and 5 bases, there was a span of 10 bases. The CDR3 sequence is 12 residues long.